This T cell receptor (beta chain) was captured in a study of graft-versus-host responses after intestinal transplantation. The V end was cut by 6 bases, the J end by 5 bases, with 13 bases between. Per the germline V gene, CDR1 is PRHDT and CDR2 is FYEKMQ (reference sequence). This CDR3 contains 13 residues. Tissue from the graft was processed to free its intraepithelial and lamina propria lymphocytes. Sequencing was performed with immunoSEQ multiplex PCR; in TCRdb, only in-frame clones are kept and a portion is missing. The sample records about 14,000 clones, over 70% being singletons. This clonotype was obtained from a human patient who received an intestinal transplant, so some T cells may come from the graft donor. The chain uses TRBV13 and TRBJ2-5, with D possibly matching TRBD1 (7 bases). The source material was ileum tissue, sampled 16 days after intestinal transplant. As DNA, the CDR3 is TGTGCCAGCAGGCAGGGGGGCGAGGAGACCCAGTACTTC. Protein product: CASRQGGEETQYF. Full variable domain (rest looked up from reference TRBV13 and TRBJ2-5): AAGVIQSPRHLIKEKRETATLKCYPIPRHDTVYWYQQGPGQDPQFLISFYEKMQSDKGSIPDRFSAQQFSDYHSELNMSSLELGDSALYFCASRQGGEETQYFGPGTRLLVL.